This T cell receptor beta chain was documented in a study of cytomegalovirus exposure and HLA in healthy donors. PCR primers comprised 60 Vbeta and 13 Jbeta primers. Only in-frame clones appear in the TCRdb table, and some are missing; sequencing was by immunoSEQ multiplex PCR. This sample's table reports about 88,000 clones. Notes on this clone: Its specificity is unknown.

General study results and limits: A link between a missense DCLRE1C variant and TCR beta V- and J-gene trimming emerged from a later analysis. Reports state that TCR beta sequences accurately predicted most subjects' HLA-A and HLA-B alleles.

Though probably carrying unrecorded immune exposures, donors were nominally healthy at sampling. Germline lookup yields CDR1 SGHRS and CDR2 YFSETQ. The CDR3 is 15 amino acids. The V end lost 2 bases, the J end lost 1 base, and 12 bases lay between the germline ends. The sequenced sample consisted of PBMCs. The origin of this receptor is a girl aged 10 to 17 in good health and CMV-seropositive. The rearrangement joins TRBV5-1 to TRBJ2-5; a weak D match, TRBD1 (5 bases). The CDR3 loop is CASSFTGPIQETQYF. The DNA for the CDR3 is TGCGCCAGCAGCTTTACAGGCCCTATCCAAGAGACCCAGTACTTC.